This entry lists 18 T cell receptor beta chains sequenced from one sample in a study of control samples from healthy donors and cancer patients. Only in-frame clones appear in the TCRdb table, and some are missing; sequencing was by immunoSEQ multiplex PCR. The data hold about 410,000 clones, with 80% to 95% observed a single time. Sequences were obtained from PBMCs. These receptors all stem from a man between 35 and 55 years old with head and neck cancer.

This clone was detected a few times. The chain uses TRBV19 and TRBJ2-3; D might be TRBD1 (6 bases). Germline V gene lookup returns CDR1 LNHDA and CDR2 SQIVND (reference sequence). The CDR3 has 14 amino acids. With 9 bases removed from V and 4 bases from J, the gap between germline ends came to 17 bases. The CDR3 bases are TGTGCCAGCTCACAGGGAGACCCATCAGATACGCAGTATTTT. Translated, it gives CASSQGDPSDTQYF.

J is TRBJ2-2 and V is TRBV5-4; D perhaps matches TRBD1 (5 bases). Germline V gene sequence: CDR1 SGHNT, CDR2 YYREEE (reference sequence). This CDR3 comprises 16 residues. The V gene lost 0 bases and the J gene lost 2 bases, with 11 bases spanning the gap. As DNA, the CDR3 is TGTGCCAGCAGCTTGGCCCCGACAGCCAACACCGGGGAGCTGTTTTTT. Its translation: CASSLAPTANTGELFF. Supplemented by reference TRBV5-4 and TRBJ2-2, the full variable domain reads ETGVTQSPTHLIKTRGQQVTLRCSSQSGHNTVSWYQQALGQGPQFIFQYYREEENGRGNFPPRFSGLQFPNYSSELNVNALELDDSALYLCASSLAPTANTGELFFGEGSRLTVL.

The chain joins TRBV28 to TRBJ1-5; 7 nucleotides agree with TRBD1. Looked up from germline, CDR1 is MDHEN and CDR2 is SYDVKM. V was pared by 2 bases and J by 6 bases, with 4 bases of the junction left unmatched. This CDR3 region has 14 residues. For the CDR3, the DNA is TGTGCCAGCAGTTTAGGGGGGACAGCTCAGCCCCAGCATTTT. Translation: CASSLGGTAQPQHF.

The chain links TRBV7-3 to TRBJ2-6; 7 bases are shared with TRBD1. The CDR3 totals 18 residues. V was clipped by 0 bases and J by 0 bases; unmatched bases: 5. The germline CDR1 and CDR2 sequences are SGHTA and FQGTGA. The chain's CDR3 is CASSLTGQSVSGANVLTF. The CDR3 DNA sequence: TGTGCCAGCAGCTTAACGGGACAGAGCGTCTCTGGGGCCAACGTCCTGACTTTC.

The chain links TRBV3-1 (or the pseudogene TRBV3-2) to TRBJ1-2, with 7 bases lining up with TRBD1. Trimming took 0 bases from V and 8 from J; bases not matched to a gene: 12. This CDR3 region has 16 residues. Germline values: CDR1 LGHDT, CDR2 YNNKEL (reference sequence). DNA for the CDR3: TGTGCCAGCAGCCAAGATCCCCCAGGGGGGGGCGAAGGCTACACCTTC. Protein: CASSQDPPGGGEGYTF.

This sequence joins TRBV7-2 and TRBJ1-2; D unresolved. This CDR3 contains 12 residues. CDR1 is SGHTA and CDR2 is FQGNSA in the germline V gene. V lost 2 bases and J 5 bases, leaving 6 bases between the germline ends. This chain's CDR3 is CASSLMGYGYTF. In DNA, the CDR3 is TGTGCCAGCAGCTTAATGGGTTATGGCTACACCTTC.

Comment on this clone: Other nucleotide sequences from this sample produce the same CDR3. This chain uses TRBV27 with TRBJ2-4; D is unclear. V lost 3 bases, J lost 9 bases, and 6 bases lay in between. The CDR3 extends over 11 amino acids. Germline V CDR1 and CDR2: MNHEY, SMNVEV (reference sequence). CDR3 nucleotides: TGTGCCAGCAGTTTCGGCGGCATTCAGTACTTC. It translates to CASSFGGIQYF.

This chain connects TRBV28 to TRBJ1-1; D possibly corresponds to TRBD1 (5 bases). CDR1 is MDHEN, CDR2 SYDVKM, per germline. This CDR3 contains 12 residues. V shed 6 bases and J shed 4 bases, with 9 bases lying between them. CDR3 amino acids: CASSLRVTEAFF. The CDR3 DNA follows: TGTGCCAGCAGCCTCAGGGTCACTGAAGCTTTCTTT. The whole variable domain, remainder taken from reference TRBV28 and TRBJ1-1, is DVKVTQSSRYLVKRTGEKVFLECVQDMDHENMFWYRQDPGLGLRLIYFSYDVKMKEKGDIPEGYSVSREKKERFSLILESASTNQTSMYLCASSLRVTEAFFGQGTRLTVV.

This sequence joins TRBV6-5 and TRBJ2-7; D remains unclear. CDR1 MNHEY and CDR2 SVGAGI come from the germline V gene. The CDR3 has 15 residues. Trimming left V 6 bases short and J 3 bases short, with 18 bases between. CDR3 in amino acids: CASSGYTGGNYEQYF. The CDR3 nucleotides read TGTGCCAGCAGCGGATATACGGGCGGAAACTACGAGCAGTACTTC.

The chain links TRBV11-3 to TRBJ1-6, with D maybe TRBD1 (5 bases). Germline CDR1 is SGHNT and CDR2 is YENEEA. The V and J ends lost 3 bases and 2 bases respectively, with 11 bases between them. The CDR3 runs to 16 residues. Here the CDR3 DNA reads TGTGCCAGCAGCTTGGGGGACGGTGCCTATAATTCACCCCTCCACTTT. Translated: CASSLGDGAYNSPLHF.

The chain combines TRBV7-2 with TRBJ2-3, with 7 bases aligning to TRBD1. This CDR3 has 17 residues. CDR1 is SGHTA, CDR2 FQGNSA, per germline. Trimming at V came to 0 bases and at J to 2 bases, leaving 8 bases not matched to a gene. The CDR3 sequence is CASSLAYDRVHTDTQYF. CDR3 in DNA: TGTGCCAGCAGCTTAGCCTACGACAGGGTACACACAGATACGCAGTATTTT.

The chain recombines TRBV30 with TRBJ2-7; 7 nucleotides agree with TRBD1. V shed 3 bases, J shed 2 bases, and the junction held 1 base outside the gene matches. This CDR3 is built from 12 residues. Germline V gives CDR1 GTSNPN, CDR2 SVGIG (reference sequence). CDR3: CAWSDRAYEQYF. The CDR3, as DNA: TGTGCCTGGAGCGACAGGGCCTACGAGCAGTACTTC.

J is TRBJ1-5 and V is TRBV19, with D possibly TRBD1 on 5 matching bases. Germline assignment: CDR1 LNHDA and CDR2 SQIVND (reference sequence). The CDR3 is 15 residues long. V lost 8 bases and J lost 0, with 14 bases in between. In nucleotides, the CDR3 is TGTGCCAGTCTCAGGCAGGGTAATAGCAATCAGCCCCAGCATTTT. It codes for CASLRQGNSNQPQHF.

The genes are TRBV9 and TRBJ2-7; D perhaps matches TRBD2 (7 bases). V shed 0 bases and J shed 7 bases, with 20 bases lying between them. CDR3 length equals 16 residues. CDR1 and CDR2 (germline): SGDLS, YYNGEE. The CDR3 spells CASSVGLEGGLQEQYF. CDR3 sequence (DNA): TGTGCCAGCAGCGTAGGGTTGGAGGGGGGGCTTCAAGAGCAGTACTTC.

The rearrangement links TRBV28 to TRBJ2-3, with a weak D call TRBD1 (5 bases). The CDR3 runs to 15 residues. Trimming took 6 bases from V and 0 from J, leaving 13 bases between them. Germline CDR1 is MDHEN and CDR2 is SYDVKM. In DNA form, the CDR3 reads TGTGCCAGCAGCCCCCGGACACCTAGCACAGATACGCAGTATTTT. This translates into CASSPRTPSTDTQYF.

This CDR3 reads CASKGGHDTGELFF. DNA for the CDR3: TGCGCCAGCAAGGGGGGTCACGACACCGGGGAGCTGTTTTTT. This chain joins TRBV5-1 and TRBJ2-2; D may be TRBD1 or TRBD2 (6 bases each). Deletions cut 6 bases from V and 3 bases from J, with 12 bases between. The CDR3 is 14 residues long. Germline values: CDR1 SGHRS, CDR2 YFSETQ.

This clone was detected a few times. The V call is TRBV5-1, the J call TRBJ2-3, with D possibly being TRBD1 or TRBD2 (5 bases each). The CDR3 consists of 16 residues. The germline gives CDR1 SGHRS, CDR2 YFSETQ. The V and J ends lost 0 bases and 0 bases respectively, with 11 bases between them. Written as DNA, the CDR3 is TGCGCCAGCAGCTTGGCCGGTGGGGGAAGCACAGATACGCAGTATTTT. It is translated as CASSLAGGGSTDTQYF.

This rearrangement joins TRBV9 to TRBJ2-7; 8 bases map to TRBD2. The CDR3 is made up of 15 amino acids. CDR1 and CDR2 from the germline V gene are SGDLS and YYNGEE. V shed 4 bases, J shed 0 bases, and the junction held 6 bases outside the gene matches. DNA for the CDR3: TGTGCCAGCAGCACGTTAGCGGGGAGCTCCTACGAGCAGTACTTC. This sequence encodes CASSTLAGSSYEQYF.